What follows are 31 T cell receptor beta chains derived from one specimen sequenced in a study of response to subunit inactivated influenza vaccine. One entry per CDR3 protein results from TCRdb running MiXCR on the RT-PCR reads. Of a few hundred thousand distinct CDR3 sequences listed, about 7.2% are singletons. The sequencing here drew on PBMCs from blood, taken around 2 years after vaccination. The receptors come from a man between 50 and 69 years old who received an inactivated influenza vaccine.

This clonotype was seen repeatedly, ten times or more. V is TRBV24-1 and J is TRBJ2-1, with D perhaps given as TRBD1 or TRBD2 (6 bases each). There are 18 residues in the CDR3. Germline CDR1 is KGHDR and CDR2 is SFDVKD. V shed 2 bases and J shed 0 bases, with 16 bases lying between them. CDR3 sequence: CATSDYSLQGGSYNEQFF. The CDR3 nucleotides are TGTGCCACCAGTGATTATTCCTTACAGGGAGGCTCCTACAATGAGCAGTTCTTC.

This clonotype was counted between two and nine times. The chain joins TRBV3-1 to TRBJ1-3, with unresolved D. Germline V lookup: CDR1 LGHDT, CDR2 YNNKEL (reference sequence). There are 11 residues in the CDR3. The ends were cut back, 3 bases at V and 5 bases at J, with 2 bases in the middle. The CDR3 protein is CASSQRNTIYF. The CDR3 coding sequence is TGTGCCAGCAGCCAGAGAAACACCATATATTTT.

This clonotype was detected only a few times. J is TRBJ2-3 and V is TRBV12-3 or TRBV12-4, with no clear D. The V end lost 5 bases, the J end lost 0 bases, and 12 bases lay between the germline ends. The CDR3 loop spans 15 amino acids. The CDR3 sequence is CASSPREASTDTQYF. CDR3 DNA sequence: TGTGCCAGCAGTCCCCGCGAGGCTAGCACAGATACGCAGTATTTT.

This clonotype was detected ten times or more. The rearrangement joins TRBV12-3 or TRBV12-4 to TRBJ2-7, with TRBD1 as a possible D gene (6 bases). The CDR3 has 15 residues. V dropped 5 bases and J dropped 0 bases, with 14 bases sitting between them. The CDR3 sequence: CASSHTGTSSYEQYF. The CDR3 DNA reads TGTGCCAGCAGTCATACAGGGACCTCCTCCTACGAGCAGTACTTC.

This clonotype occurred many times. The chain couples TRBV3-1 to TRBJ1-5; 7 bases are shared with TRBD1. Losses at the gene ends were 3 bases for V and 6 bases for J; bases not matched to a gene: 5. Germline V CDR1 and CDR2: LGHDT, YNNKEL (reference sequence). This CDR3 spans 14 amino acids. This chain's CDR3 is CASSQTGSSQPQHF. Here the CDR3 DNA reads TGTGCCAGCAGCCAGACAGGGAGTAGTCAGCCCCAGCATTTT.

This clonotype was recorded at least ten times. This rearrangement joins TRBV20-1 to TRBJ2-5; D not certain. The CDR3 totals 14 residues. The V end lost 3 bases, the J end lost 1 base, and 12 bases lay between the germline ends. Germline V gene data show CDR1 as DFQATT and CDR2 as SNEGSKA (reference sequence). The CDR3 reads CSASGGGSQETQYF. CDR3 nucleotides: TGCAGTGCTAGCGGTGGCGGAAGCCAAGAGACCCAGTACTTC.

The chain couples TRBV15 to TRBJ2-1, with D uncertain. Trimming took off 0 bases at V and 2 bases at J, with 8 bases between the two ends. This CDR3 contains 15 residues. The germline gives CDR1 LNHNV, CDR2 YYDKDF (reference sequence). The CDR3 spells CATSRDPSPYNEQFF. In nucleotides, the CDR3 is TGTGCCACCAGCAGAGACCCATCTCCCTACAATGAGCAGTTCTTC.

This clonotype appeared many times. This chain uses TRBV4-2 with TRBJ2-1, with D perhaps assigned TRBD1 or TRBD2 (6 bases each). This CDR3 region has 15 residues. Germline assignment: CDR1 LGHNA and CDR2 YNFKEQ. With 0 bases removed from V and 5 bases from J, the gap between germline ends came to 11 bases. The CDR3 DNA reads TGTGCCAGCAGCCAAGAGACAGGCGGGGACAATGAGCAGTTCTTC. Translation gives CASSQETGGDNEQFF.

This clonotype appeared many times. DNA of the CDR3: TGTGCCAGCAGTGACCTGGGAGCTGAAGCTTTCTTT. The encoded protein is CASSDLGAEAFF. V usage is TRBV2 and J usage is TRBJ1-1; D not certain. The CDR3 extends over 12 amino acids. Per germline, CDR1 SNHLY and CDR2 FYNNEI. Trimming left V 3 bases short and J 6 bases short, with 8 bases between.

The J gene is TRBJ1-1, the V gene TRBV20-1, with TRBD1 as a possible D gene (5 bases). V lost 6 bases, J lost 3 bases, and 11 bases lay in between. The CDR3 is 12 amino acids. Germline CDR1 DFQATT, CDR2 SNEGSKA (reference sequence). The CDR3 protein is CSAWGGHTEAFF. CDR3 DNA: TGCAGTGCGTGGGGCGGCCACACTGAAGCTTTCTTT.

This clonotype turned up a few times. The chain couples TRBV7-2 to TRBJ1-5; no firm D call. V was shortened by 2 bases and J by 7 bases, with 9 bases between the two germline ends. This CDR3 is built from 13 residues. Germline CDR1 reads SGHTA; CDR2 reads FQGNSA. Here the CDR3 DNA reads TGTGCCAGCAGCTTAAGGGTTAGGCAGCCCCAGCATTTT. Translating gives CASSLRVRQPQHF. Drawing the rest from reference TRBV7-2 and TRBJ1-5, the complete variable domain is GAGVSQSPSNKVTEKGKDVELRCDPISGHTALYWYRQSLGQGLEFLIYFQGNSAPDKSGLPSDRFSAERTGGSVSTLTIQRTQQEDSAVYLCASSLRVRQPQHFGDGTRLSIL.

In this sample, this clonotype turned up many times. The CDR3 reads CATSKTANSNEKLFF. The CDR3 nucleotides are TGTGCCACCAGCAAGACAGCAAATAGTAATGAAAAACTGTTTTTT. The V and J genes are TRBV15 and TRBJ1-4; a possible D gene is TRBD1 (5 bases). V was clipped by 4 bases and J by 4 bases, with 13 bases between them. Germline CDR1 reads LNHNV; CDR2 reads YYDKDF (reference sequence). This CDR3 comprises 15 residues.

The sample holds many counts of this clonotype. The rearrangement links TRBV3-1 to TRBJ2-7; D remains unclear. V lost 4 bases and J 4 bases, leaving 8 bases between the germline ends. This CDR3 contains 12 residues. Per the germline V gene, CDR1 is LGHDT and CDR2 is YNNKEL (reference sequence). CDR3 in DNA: TGTGCCAGCAGCCTTCGCCGGTACGAGCAGTACTTC. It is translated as CASSLRRYEQYF.

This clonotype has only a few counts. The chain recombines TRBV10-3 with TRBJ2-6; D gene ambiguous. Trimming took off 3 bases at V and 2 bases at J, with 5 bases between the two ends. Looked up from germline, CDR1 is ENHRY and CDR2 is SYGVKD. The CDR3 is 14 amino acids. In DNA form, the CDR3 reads TGTGCCATCAGTGAAACAGCTGGGGCCAACGTCCTGACTTTC. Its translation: CAISETAGANVLTF.

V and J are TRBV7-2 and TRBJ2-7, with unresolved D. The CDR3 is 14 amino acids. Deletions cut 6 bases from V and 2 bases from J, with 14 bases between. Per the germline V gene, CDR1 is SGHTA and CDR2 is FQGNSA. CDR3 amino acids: CASSSRLPPYEQYF. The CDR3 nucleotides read TGTGCCAGCAGTTCTCGGTTACCTCCCTACGAGCAGTACTTC.

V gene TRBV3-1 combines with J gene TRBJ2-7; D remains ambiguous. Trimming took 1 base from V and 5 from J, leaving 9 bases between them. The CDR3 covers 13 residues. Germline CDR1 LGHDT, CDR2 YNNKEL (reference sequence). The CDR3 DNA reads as TGTGCCAGCAGCCAAGGCCCCTGGGACGAGCAGTACTTC. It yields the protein CASSQGPWDEQYF.

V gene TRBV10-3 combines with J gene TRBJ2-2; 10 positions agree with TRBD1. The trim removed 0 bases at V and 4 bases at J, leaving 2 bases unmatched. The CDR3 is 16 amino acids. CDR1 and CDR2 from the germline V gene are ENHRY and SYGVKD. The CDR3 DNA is TGTGCCATCAGTGAGTCGACAGGGGGCTTCACCGGGGAGCTGTTTTTT. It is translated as CAISESTGGFTGELFF.

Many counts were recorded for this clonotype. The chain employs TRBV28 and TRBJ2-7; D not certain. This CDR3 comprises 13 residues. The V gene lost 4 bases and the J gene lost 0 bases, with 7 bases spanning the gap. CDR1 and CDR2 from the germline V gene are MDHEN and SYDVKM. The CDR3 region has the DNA TGTGCCAGCAGTTGGACCAGCTCCTACGAGCAGTACTTC. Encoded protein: CASSWTSSYEQYF.

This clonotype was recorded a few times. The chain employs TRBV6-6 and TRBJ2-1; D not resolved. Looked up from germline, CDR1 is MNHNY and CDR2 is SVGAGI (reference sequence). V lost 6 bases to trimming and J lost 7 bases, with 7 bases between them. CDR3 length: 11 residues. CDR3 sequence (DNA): TGTGCCAGCAGCGCTTCTAATGAGCAGTTCTTC. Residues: CASSASNEQFF.

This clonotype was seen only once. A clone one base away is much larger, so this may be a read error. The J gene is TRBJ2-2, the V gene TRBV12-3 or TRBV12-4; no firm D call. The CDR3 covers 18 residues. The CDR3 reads CTSSFSPGGKRSTGELFF. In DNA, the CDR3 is TGTACCAGCAGTTTTAGCCCAGGCGGTAAAAGGAGCACCGGGGAGCTGTTTTTT.

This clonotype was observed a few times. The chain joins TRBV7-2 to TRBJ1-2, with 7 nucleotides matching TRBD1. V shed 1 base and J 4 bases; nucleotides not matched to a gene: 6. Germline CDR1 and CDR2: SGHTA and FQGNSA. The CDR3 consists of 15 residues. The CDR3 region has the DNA TGTGCCAGCAGCTTAGGTGTAGGGGGCGGCTATGGCTACACCTTC. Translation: CASSLGVGGGYGYTF.

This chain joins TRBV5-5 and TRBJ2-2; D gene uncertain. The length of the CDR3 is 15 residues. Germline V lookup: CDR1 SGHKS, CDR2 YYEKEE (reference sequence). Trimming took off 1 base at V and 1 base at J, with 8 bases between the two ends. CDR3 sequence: CASSLTVQNTGELFF. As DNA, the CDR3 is TGTGCCAGCAGCTTGACGGTTCAGAACACCGGGGAGCTGTTTTTT.

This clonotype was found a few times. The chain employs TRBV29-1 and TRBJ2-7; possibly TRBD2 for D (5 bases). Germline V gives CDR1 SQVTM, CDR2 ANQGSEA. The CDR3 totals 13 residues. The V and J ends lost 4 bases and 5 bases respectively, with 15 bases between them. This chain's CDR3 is CSVAESGFDEQYF. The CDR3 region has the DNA TGCAGCGTTGCAGAGAGCGGATTTGACGAGCAGTACTTC.

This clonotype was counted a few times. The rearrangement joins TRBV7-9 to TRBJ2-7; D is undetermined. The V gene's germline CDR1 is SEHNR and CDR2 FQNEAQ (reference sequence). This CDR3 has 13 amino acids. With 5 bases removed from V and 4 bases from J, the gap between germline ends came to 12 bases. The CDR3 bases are TGTGCCAGCAGCCCTACTGGGCTATACGAGCAGTACTTC. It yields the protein CASSPTGLYEQYF.

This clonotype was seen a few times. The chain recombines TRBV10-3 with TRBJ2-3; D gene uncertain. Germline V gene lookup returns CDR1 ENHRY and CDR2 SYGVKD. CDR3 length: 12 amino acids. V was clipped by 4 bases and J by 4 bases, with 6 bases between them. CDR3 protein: CAISVNADTQYF. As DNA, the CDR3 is TGTGCCATCAGTGTCAATGCAGATACGCAGTATTTT.

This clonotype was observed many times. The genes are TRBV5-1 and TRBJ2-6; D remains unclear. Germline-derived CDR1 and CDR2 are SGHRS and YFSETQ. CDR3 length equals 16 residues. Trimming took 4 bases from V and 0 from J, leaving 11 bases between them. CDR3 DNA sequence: TGCGCCAGCAGCGCAGGTGGAAGCTCTGGGGCCAACGTCCTGACTTTC. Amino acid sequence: CASSAGGSSGANVLTF.

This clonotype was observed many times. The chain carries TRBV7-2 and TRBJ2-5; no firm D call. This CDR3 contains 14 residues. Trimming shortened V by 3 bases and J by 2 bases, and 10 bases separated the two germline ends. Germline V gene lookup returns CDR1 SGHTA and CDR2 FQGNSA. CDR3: CASSLRYEQETQYF. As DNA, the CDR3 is TGTGCCAGCAGCTTGAGGTACGAGCAAGAGACCCAGTACTTC.

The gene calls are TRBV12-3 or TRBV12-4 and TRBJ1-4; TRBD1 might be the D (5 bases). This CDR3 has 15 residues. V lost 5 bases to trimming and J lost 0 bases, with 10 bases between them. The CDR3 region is CASSGAGPTNEKLFF. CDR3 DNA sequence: TGTGCCAGCAGTGGAGCAGGGCCAACTAATGAAAAACTGTTTTTT.

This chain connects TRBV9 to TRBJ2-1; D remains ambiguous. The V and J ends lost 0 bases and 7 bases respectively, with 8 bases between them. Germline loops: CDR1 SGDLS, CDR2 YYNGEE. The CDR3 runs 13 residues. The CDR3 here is CASSVDPGNEQFF. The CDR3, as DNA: TGTGCCAGCAGCGTAGATCCTGGGAATGAGCAGTTCTTC.

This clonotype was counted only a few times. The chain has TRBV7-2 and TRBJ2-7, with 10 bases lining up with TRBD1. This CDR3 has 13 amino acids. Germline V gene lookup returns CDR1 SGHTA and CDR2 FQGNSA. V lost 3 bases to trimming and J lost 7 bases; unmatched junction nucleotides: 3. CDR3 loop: CASSFDRGREQYF. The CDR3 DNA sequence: TGTGCCAGCAGCTTCGACAGGGGGCGAGAGCAGTACTTC.

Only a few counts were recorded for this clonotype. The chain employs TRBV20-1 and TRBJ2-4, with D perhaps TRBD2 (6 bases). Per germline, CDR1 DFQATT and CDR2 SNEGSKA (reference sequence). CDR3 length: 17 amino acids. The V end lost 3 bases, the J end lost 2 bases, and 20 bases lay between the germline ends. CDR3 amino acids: CSARILRGGGTKNIQYF. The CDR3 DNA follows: TGCAGTGCTAGGATTCTGCGGGGAGGAGGAACCAAAAACATTCAGTACTTC.